This T cell receptor (beta chain) originates from a study of cytotoxic CD8 clonotypes in ibrutinib-treated CLL. Assay used: immunoSEQ multiplex PCR; TCRdb lists only in-frame clones, some missing. Of 300,000 or so clones in the sample, over 60% were seen once. This clone was detected a few times. Trimming at V came to 1 base and at J to 6 bases, leaving 8 bases not matched to a gene. Germline CDR1 is KGHSH and CDR2 is LQKENI. The CDR3 is made up of 15 amino acids. This receptor was taken from a human donor with chronic lymphocytic leukemia. This specimen was PBMCs, taken after 36 months of ibrutinib treatment. This chain joins TRBV18 and TRBJ1-1; 7 nucleotides agree with TRBD1. The CDR3 loop is CASSPRQTGLAEAFF. CDR3 coding DNA: TGTGCCAGCTCACCACGGCAGACAGGGTTGGCTGAAGCTTTCTTT. The entire variable domain, with the rest obtained from reference TRBV18 and TRBJ1-1, is as follows: NAGVMQNPRHLVRRRGQEARLRCSPMKGHSHVYWYRQLPEEGLKFMVYLQKENIIDESGMPKERFSAEFPKEGPSILRIQQVVRGDSAAYFCASSPRQTGLAEAFFGQGTRLTVV.